These 8 T cell receptor beta chains share one sample of origin, sequenced in a study of blood T cell repertoires in COVID-19. Assay used: immunoSEQ multiplex PCR; TCRdb lists only in-frame clones, some missing. Of 110,000 to 150,000 clones in the sample, 75% to 90% were seen once. Sequencing was done on a sample of peripheral blood. The origin of the receptors is a woman aged 55-69 years with active COVID-19.

This sequence joins TRBV12-3 or TRBV12-4 and TRBJ1-5, with D unclear. The CDR3 covers 13 residues. The V and J ends lost 3 bases and 5 bases respectively, with 8 bases between them. CDR3 bases: TGTGCCAGCAGTTTGAACGGGGATCAGCCCCAGCATTTT. This encodes CASSLNGDQPQHF.

The CDR3 reads CASSLGDRAFLYEQYF. The CDR3 DNA reads as TGTGCCAGCAGCTTGGGGGACAGGGCTTTCCTCTACGAGCAGTACTTC. This chain connects TRBV5-6 to TRBJ2-7, with 9 positions matching TRBD1. CDR1 and CDR2 from the germline V gene are SGHDT and YYEEEE. Trimming cost V 0 bases and J 3 bases; bases outside gene matches: 7. The CDR3 runs 16 residues.

A single count supports this clone. The rearrangement links TRBV28 to TRBJ2-1; D is uncertain. The V end lost 6 bases, the J end lost 9 bases, and 12 bases lay between the germline ends. The CDR3 contains 12 residues. Germline values: CDR1 MDHEN, CDR2 SYDVKM. CDR3 region: CASSPLGSEQFF. The CDR3 DNA reads as TGTGCCAGCAGCCCTTTGGGCAGTGAGCAGTTCTTC.

V and J are TRBV11-3 and TRBJ2-3; D not certain. Trimming cost V 5 bases and J 4 bases, with 16 bases left between them. The CDR3 covers 15 residues. Germline V lookup: CDR1 SGHNT, CDR2 YENEEA. The CDR3 region has the DNA TGTGCCAGCAGCCCCAGAGGAGCGATCGCAGATACGCAGTATTTT. This codes for CASSPRGAIADTQYF.

This clone was seen once. The chain employs TRBV28 and TRBJ2-6, with unresolved D. Germline values: CDR1 MDHEN, CDR2 SYDVKM. Trimming removed 3 bases at V and 2 bases at J, with 5 bases between. This CDR3 is 14 amino acids long. The CDR3 loop is CASSFLPGANVLTF. Written as DNA, the CDR3 is TGTGCCAGCAGTTTCCTTCCTGGGGCCAACGTCCTGACTTTC. Based on the CDR3 plus reference TRBV28 and TRBJ2-6, the full variable domain is DVKVTQSSRYLVKRTGEKVFLECVQDMDHENMFWYRQDPGLGLRLIYFSYDVKMKEKGDIPEGYSVSREKKERFSLILESASTNQTSMYLCASSFLPGANVLTFGAGSRLTVL.

This chain uses TRBV5-6 with TRBJ1-1; no clear D. CDR1 is SGHDT, CDR2 YYEEEE, per germline. Deletions cut 4 bases from V and 1 base from J, with 11 bases between. The CDR3 is made up of 14 amino acids. DNA for the CDR3: TGTGCCAGCAGCCTTGGACTGAGGAACACTGAAGCTTTCTTT. Translating gives CASSLGLRNTEAFF.

The chain recombines TRBV28 with TRBJ2-1; D not resolved. V was clipped by 4 bases and J by 8 bases, with 24 bases between them. CDR1 MDHEN and CDR2 SYDVKM come from the germline V gene. The CDR3 is made up of 17 amino acids. Written as DNA, the CDR3 is TGTGCCAGCAGTTCCCCTCAAATGGGCAGGTCCGTCGATGAGCAGTTCTTC. It encodes CASSSPQMGRSVDEQFF.

The V and J genes are TRBV19 and TRBJ2-5; 7 bases line up with TRBD2. V lost 3 bases, J lost 3 bases, and 13 bases stayed unmatched. This CDR3 spans 17 amino acids. CDR1 and CDR2 from the germline V gene are LNHDA and SQIVND (reference sequence). The CDR3: CASSISTGGLGEETQYF. DNA for the CDR3: TGTGCCAGTAGTATTTCCACAGGCGGACTAGGGGAAGAGACCCAGTACTTC.